This entry features one T cell receptor (beta chain) sequence. The CDR3 loop spans 15 amino acids. Only in-frame clones appear in the TCRdb table, and some are missing; sequencing was by immunoSEQ multiplex PCR. The sample yields around 190,000 clones, 88% seen once. This sample stems from a study of blood T cell repertoires in COVID-19. J is TRBJ2-7 and V is TRBV21-1; the table calls TRBD1, which could not be checked here. TRBV21-1 is a listed pseudogene. Input material: peripheral blood. The TCR was taken from a human donor in a cohort sampled during active COVID-19. CDR3: CASSIGRDREYEQYF. In DNA, the CDR3 is TGTGCCAGCAGCATCGGCCGGGACAGGGAATACGAGCAGTACTTC.